The TCR beta chain under discussion was sequenced for a study of T cells in Graves' hyperthyroidism and ophthalmopathy. Amplified TCR beta CDR3 regions derived from RNA transcripts. The HTBI primer set drove a first-round RT-PCR of the TCR CDR3. TCRdb independently ran MiXCR on the multiplex PCR reads; one entry per CDR3 protein. Among around 490,000 distinct CDR3 sequences listed, 20% were seen once. This clonotype was recorded many times. Per germline, CDR1 SGHTA and CDR2 FQGNSA. The CDR3 sequence is 14 residues long. The germline V and J ends were trimmed by 5 bases and 0 bases, with 7 bases remaining between them.

The source is a man between 35 and 55 years old with Graves' ophthalmopathy. The chain links TRBV7-2 to TRBJ2-2; D is undetermined. Material: blood. CDR3 loop: CASSPQPNTGELFF. The CDR3 DNA is TGTGCCAGCAGCCCACAGCCGAACACCGGGGAGCTGTTTTTT.